Reported below is one TCR beta chain. Method: immunoSEQ multiplex PCR; TCRdb's copy keeps in-frame clones and lacks some. The table has fewer than 20,000 clones, approximately 91% seen once. This sample stems from a study of T cell changes during pregnancy in multiple sclerosis. CDR3 length: 14 amino acids. Material: CD8+ T cells from peripheral blood mononuclear cells, obtained after pregnancy. This sequence originates from a female donor in good health, enrolled as a control in a pregnancy study. The chain has TRBV1 and TRBJ1-2; the D call in the table, TRBD1, was not verified against the DNA. TRBV1 is recorded as a pseudogene. The CDR3 loop is CTSSRTEANYGYTF. The CDR3 DNA follows: TGCACCAGCAGCCGGACAGAAGCTAACTATGGCTACACCTTC.